The rows below give T cell receptor beta chains drawn from one sample of a study of technical replicates of blood from several donors. Produced via immunoSEQ multiplex PCR; TCRdb's table is partial and in-frame only. The table has some 80,000 clones, about 96% seen once. The sequenced material came from T cells isolated from PBMCs. The receptors originated from a human donor in good health. Both conserved end residues are part of each CDR3. D genes are given only for firm matches. The size field is filled for only some rows; it gives once, few, many or a size class.

D	length	V	J	size	DNA	CDR3
TRBD1	15	TRBV10-2	TRBJ1-5	.	TGCGCCAGCAGTGAATCGGGACAGGGGAGACAGCCCCAGCATTTT	CASSESGQGRQPQHF
.	13	TRBV30	TRBJ1-1	once	TGTGCCTGGAATGACAAATCCTACACTGAAGCTTTCTTT	CAWNDKSYTEAFF
.	14	TRBV5-1	TRBJ2-3	.	TGCGCCAGCAGCTACGGACTTGACACAGATACGCAGTATTTT	CASSYGLDTDTQYF
TRBD1	21	TRBV28	TRBJ2-6	once	TGTGCCAGCAGTTTAATAGGGACAGTGACCGTCGCCGGCTCTGGGGCCAACGTCCTGACTTTC	CASSLIGTVTVAGSGANVLTF
.	10	TRBV25-1	TRBJ2-3	.	TGTGCCAGCCTCGCAGATACGCAGTATTTT	CASLADTQYF
.	13	TRBV19	TRBJ2-3	.	TGTGCCACCAGGGTGTTTGGCACAGATACGCAGTATTTT	CATRVFGTDTQYF
TRBD1	15	TRBV19	TRBJ1-5	once	TGTGCCAGCCAGTACTACAGGGGCCTTAATCAGCCCCAGCATTTT	CASQYYRGLNQPQHF
.	15	TRBV23-1	TRBJ1-5	.	TGCGCCAGCAGCCAGATAAGCCGGGAGAGGCAGCCCCAGCATTTT	CASSQISRERQPQHF
.	13	TRBV25-1	TRBJ1-5	.	TGTGCCAGCAGTGAGCGGGAAAATCAGCCCCAGCATTTT	CASSERENQPQHF
.	15	TRBV6-5	TRBJ2-5	.	TGTGCCAGCAGTTACTCTCCCGGTCTCGGAGAGACCCAGTACTTC	CASSYSPGLGETQYF
TRBD1	14	TRBV28	TRBJ1-1	.	TGTGCCAGCAGTGAAGACAGGGAGAGAACTGAAGCTTTCTTT	CASSEDRERTEAFF
TRBD1	13	TRBV6-5	TRBJ1-4	once	TGTGCCAGCAGGGAACAGGGGAATGAAAAACTGTTTTTT	CASREQGNEKLFF
TRBD1	18	TRBV4-1	TRBJ1-1	.	TGCGCCAGCAGCCAATCGAGTACAGGGGGCGTGATGAACACTGAAGCTTTCTTT	CASSQSSTGGVMNTEAFF
TRBD2	16	TRBV5-6	TRBJ2-5	.	TGTGCCAGCAGCTCCCCCCCGGGGGGATTACAAGAGACCCAGTACTTC	CASSSPPGGLQETQYF
.	15	TRBV5-6	TRBJ2-7	once	TGTGCCAGCACCCAGACAAACCAGCTCTCCTACGAGCAGTACTTC	CASTQTNQLSYEQYF
.	12	TRBV2	TRBJ2-7	.	TGTGCCAGCAGAGCATCCTACTACGAGCAGTACTTC	CASRASYYEQYF
.	11	TRBV14	TRBJ2-7	.	TGTGCCAGCAGCCGGGACTGGAGGCAGTACTTC	CASSRDWRQYF
.	13	TRBV6-1	TRBJ2-7	.	TGTGCCAGCAGGGGCGGGGCCACCTACGAGCAGTACTTC	CASRGGATYEQYF
.	13	TRBV5-5	TRBJ1-1	.	TGTGCCAGCAGCCACTCTTCGAACACTGAAGCTTTCTTT	CASSHSSNTEAFF
TRBD1	14	TRBV19	TRBJ2-7	.	TGTGCCAGTACCAAGGGACAGGGGCCCTACGAGCAGTACTTC	CASTKGQGPYEQYF
TRBD1	14	TRBV4-1	TRBJ2-7	.	TGCGCCAGCAGCCTAACAGGGGACCCCTACGAGCAGTACTTC	CASSLTGDPYEQYF
.	14	TRBV5-4	TRBJ2-7	.	TGTGCCAGCAGCTTGGATCGGGATACCTACGAACAGTACTTC	CASSLDRDTYEQYF
.	11	TRBV29-1	TRBJ2-5	.	TGCAGCGTTGATACGGAAGAGACCCAGTACTTC	CSVDTEETQYF
TRBD1	14	TRBV29-1	TRBJ1-2	.	TGCAGCGCTCCGGGACAGGGGTGGGAAGGTGGCTACACCTTC	CSAPGQGWEGGYTF
.	16	TRBV4-3	TRBJ2-2	once	TGCGCCAGCAGCCAAGATACGGGGACGAACACCGGGGAGCTGTTTTTT	CASSQDTGTNTGELFF
TRBD1	12	TRBV30	TRBJ2-5	.	TGTGCCTGCGACAGGGGCTGGGAGACCCAGTACTTC	CACDRGWETQYF
.	15	TRBV18	TRBJ2-3	.	TGTGCCAGCTCACCAGCCCCAAACAGAGGGGGTACGCAGTATTTT	CASSPAPNRGGTQYF
.	15	TRBV4-1	TRBJ1-1	.	TGCGCCAGCAGCCATCGTGACAGAGAGAACACTGAAGCTTTCTTT	CASSHRDRENTEAFF
.	12	TRBV30	TRBJ2-5	.	TGTGCCTGGACTAGAGCTCAAGAGACCCAGTACTTC	CAWTRAQETQYF
.	15	TRBV6-5	TRBJ1-1	.	TGTGCCAGCAGTTACTCGATATCAGTGAACACTGAAGCTTTCTTT	CASSYSISVNTEAFF
.	13	TRBV6-1	TRBJ1-5	once	TGTGCCAGCACTCCGGGACACTATCAGCCCCAGCATTTT	CASTPGHYQPQHF
.	14	TRBV27	TRBJ2-7	.	TGTGCCAGCAGTTTATCACAGGACTCCTACGAGCAGTACTTC	CASSLSQDSYEQYF
.	13	TRBV27	TRBJ2-2	.	TGTGCCAGCACCGCAAGCAACACCGGGGAGCTGTTTTTT	CASTASNTGELFF
.	14	TRBV25-1	TRBJ2-7	.	TGTGCCAGCAGTGTGACAGGAGAATCTAGGGAGCAGTACTTC	CASSVTGESREQYF
.	17	TRBV28	TRBJ2-7	.	TGTGCCAGCAGTCTCCCCTGGACAGACTTTCCCCCCTACGAGCAGTACTTC	CASSLPWTDFPPYEQYF
TRBD2	14	TRBV27	TRBJ2-1	.	TGTGCCAGCAGTTTATCTCCGGGAGGCCATGAGCAGTTCTTC	CASSLSPGGHEQFF
.	15	TRBV9	TRBJ2-1	.	TGTGCCAGCAGCGCGACTCTCAGCTCCTACAATGAGCAGTTCTTC	CASSATLSSYNEQFF
TRBD1	15	TRBV27	TRBJ2-1	once	TGTGCCAGCAGTCTTTACAGGGGACCCCTTAATGAGCAGTTCTTC	CASSLYRGPLNEQFF
.	16	TRBV7-3	TRBJ2-1	once	TGTGCCAGCAGCTCTCCAAGTAGCTTCCCCTACAATGAGCAGTTCTTC	CASSSPSSFPYNEQFF
TRBD1	14	TRBV5-1	TRBJ2-5	.	TGCGCCAGCAGCTTCGGACAGGGCAAAGAGACCCAGTACTTC	CASSFGQGKETQYF
.	18	TRBV29-1	TRBJ2-1	.	TGCAGCGTTGAAGATCCCTCACAAGGGGGTAAAGTTAACAATGAGCAGTTCTTC	CSVEDPSQGGKVNNEQFF
TRBD1	12	TRBV30	TRBJ1-2	.	TGTGCCTGGAGGTGGGGACAGGGCTTGGGTACCTTC	CAWRWGQGLGTF
TRBD2	13	TRBV6-5	TRBJ2-7	.	TGTGCCAACGGAGCGGGAGCGCACTACGAGCAGTACTTC	CANGAGAHYEQYF
.	15	TRBV4-1	TRBJ2-5	.	TGCGCCAGCAGCCAACCCGGACAGGGAGGGGAGACCCAGTACTTC	CASSQPGQGGETQYF
.	16	TRBV5-6	TRBJ1-2	.	TGTGCCAGCAGCTTGGCTCCAGGGGTAGCTAACTATGGCTACACCTTC	CASSLAPGVANYGYTF
.	13	TRBV27	TRBJ1-5	.	TGTGCCAGCAGTTTCGGGGTGCTACAGCCCCAGCATTTT	CASSFGVLQPQHF
.	14	TRBV19	TRBJ2-7	.	TGTGCCAGTAGTACTGGACAAAGCTCCTACGAGCAGTACTTC	CASSTGQSSYEQYF
.	16	TRBV27	TRBJ2-3	.	TGTGCCAGCACTTCGAGGTGGGGCAAGAGCACAGATACGCAGTATTTT	CASTSRWGKSTDTQYF
.	17	TRBV19	TRBJ2-7	.	TGTGCCAGTAGTAGGACGTGGGCAGGGGGGTTTACCTACGAGCAGTACTTC	CASSRTWAGGFTYEQYF
TRBD1	15	TRBV28	TRBJ1-2	.	TGTGCCAGCAGCCTTTGGGGACAGGGGGCTGGGGGCTACACCTTC	CASSLWGQGAGGYTF
.	14	TRBV10-2	TRBJ1-2	.	TGCGCCAGCAGTGACTGGGGCCAACGAGCGGGCTACACCTTC	CASSDWGQRAGYTF
TRBD2	12	TRBV30	TRBJ2-1	.	TGTGCCCAGACTAGCGGGGGTAATGAGCAGTTCTTC	CAQTSGGNEQFF
.	12	TRBV6-6	TRBJ2-1	.	TGTGCCAGCAGTTACACCCTAAATGAGCAGTTCTTC	CASSYTLNEQFF